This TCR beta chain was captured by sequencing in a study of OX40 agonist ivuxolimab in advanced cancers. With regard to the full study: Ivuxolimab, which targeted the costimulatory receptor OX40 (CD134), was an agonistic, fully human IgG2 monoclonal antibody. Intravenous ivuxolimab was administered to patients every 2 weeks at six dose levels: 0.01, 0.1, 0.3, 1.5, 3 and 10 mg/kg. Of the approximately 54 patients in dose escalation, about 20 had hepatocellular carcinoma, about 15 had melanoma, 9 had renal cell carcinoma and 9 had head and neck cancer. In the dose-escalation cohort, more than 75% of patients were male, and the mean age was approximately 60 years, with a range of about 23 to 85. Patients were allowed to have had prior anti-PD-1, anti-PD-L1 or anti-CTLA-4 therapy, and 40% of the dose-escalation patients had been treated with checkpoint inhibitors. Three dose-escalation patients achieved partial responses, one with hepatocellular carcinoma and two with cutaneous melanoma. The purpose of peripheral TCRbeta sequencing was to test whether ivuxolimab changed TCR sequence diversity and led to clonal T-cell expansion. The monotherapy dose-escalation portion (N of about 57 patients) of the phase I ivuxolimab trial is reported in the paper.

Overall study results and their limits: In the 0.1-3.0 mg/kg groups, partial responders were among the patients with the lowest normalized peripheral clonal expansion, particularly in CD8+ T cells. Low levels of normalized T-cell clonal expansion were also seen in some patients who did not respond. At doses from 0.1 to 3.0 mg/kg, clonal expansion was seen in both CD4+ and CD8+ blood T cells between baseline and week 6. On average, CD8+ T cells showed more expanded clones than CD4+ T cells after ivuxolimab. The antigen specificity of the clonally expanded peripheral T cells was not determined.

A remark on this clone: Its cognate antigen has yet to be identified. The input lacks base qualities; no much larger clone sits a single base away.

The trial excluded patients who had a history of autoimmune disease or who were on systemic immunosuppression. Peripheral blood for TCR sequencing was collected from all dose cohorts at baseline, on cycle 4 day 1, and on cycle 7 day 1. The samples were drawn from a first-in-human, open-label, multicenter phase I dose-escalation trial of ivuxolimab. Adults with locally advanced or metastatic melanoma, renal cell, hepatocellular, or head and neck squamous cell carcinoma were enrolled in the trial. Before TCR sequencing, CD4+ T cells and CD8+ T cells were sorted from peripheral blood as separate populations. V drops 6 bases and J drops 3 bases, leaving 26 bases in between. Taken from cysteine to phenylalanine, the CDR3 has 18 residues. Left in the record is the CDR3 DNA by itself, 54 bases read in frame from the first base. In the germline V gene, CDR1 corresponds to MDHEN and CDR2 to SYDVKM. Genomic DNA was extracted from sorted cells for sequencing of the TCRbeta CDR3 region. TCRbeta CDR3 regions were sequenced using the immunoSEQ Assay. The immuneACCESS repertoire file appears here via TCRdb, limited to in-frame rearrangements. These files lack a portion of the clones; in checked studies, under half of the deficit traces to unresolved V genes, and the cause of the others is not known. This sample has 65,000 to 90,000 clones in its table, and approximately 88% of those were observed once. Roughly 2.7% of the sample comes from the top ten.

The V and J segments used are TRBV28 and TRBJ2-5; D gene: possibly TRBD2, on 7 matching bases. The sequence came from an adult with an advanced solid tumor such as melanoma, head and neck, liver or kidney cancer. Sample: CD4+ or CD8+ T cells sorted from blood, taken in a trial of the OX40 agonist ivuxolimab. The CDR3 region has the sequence CASSPRGWRGPLEETQYF. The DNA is TGTGCCAGCAGCCCAAGGGGTTGGCGGGGGCCCTTAGAAGAGACCCAGTACTTC.